A single sample is the source of the 5 T cell receptor beta chains below, sequenced in a study of blood T cell repertoires in COVID-19. Repertoires were generated with immunoSEQ multiplex PCR, while TCRdb's copy carries only in-frame clones and drops some. This sample has 84,000 or so clones, with roughly 80% found just once. The specimen was peripheral blood. The receptors shown here come from a human donor in a cohort sampled during active COVID-19.

The chain couples TRBV5-6 to TRBJ2-3, with TRBD1 identical over 7 bases. There are 15 residues in the CDR3. The ends lost 4 bases at V and 1 base at J; junction bases unmatched: 6. Germline V gives CDR1 SGHDT, CDR2 YYEEEE. CDR3 residues: CASSKQGLGTDTQYF. The CDR3 DNA follows: TGTGCCAGCAGCAAACAGGGGTTGGGCACAGATACGCAGTATTTT.

The gene calls are TRBV3-1 (or the pseudogene TRBV3-2) and TRBJ2-7, with D possibly TRBD2 on 6 matching bases. From germline, CDR1 is LGHDT and CDR2 YNNKEL (reference sequence). Between the trimmed V and J ends, which lost 5 bases and 2 bases, there was a span of 19 bases. This CDR3 spans 16 amino acids. The CDR3 protein is CASSGNIAEPAYEQYF. In DNA form, the CDR3 reads TGTGCCAGCAGCGGAAATATAGCGGAGCCCGCCTACGAGCAGTACTTC.

The CDR3 sequence: CASSGTGYEQYF. For the CDR3, the DNA is TGTGCCAGCTCAGGGACAGGCTACGAGCAGTACTTC. This chain links TRBV18 with TRBJ2-7; the match to TRBD1 covers 8 bases. The J segment lost 3 bases and the V segment lost 5 bases, leaving 0 bases of the junction unmatched. CDR3 length: 12 residues. The V gene's germline CDR1 is KGHSH and CDR2 LQKENI.

This chain joins TRBV25-1 and TRBJ1-1; TRBD1 aligns across 10 bases. The CDR3 covers 15 residues. The V gene's germline CDR1 is MGHDK and CDR2 SYGVNS. Trimming removed 4 bases from V and 7 bases from J; junction bases left unmatched: 9. The CDR3, as DNA: TGTGCCAGCAGTGGGCAGACAGGGGGCGGAGGTGAAGCTTTCTTT. It encodes CASSGQTGGGGEAFF.

The DNA of the CDR3 is TGTGCCAGTAGTATCGCGGGGGAAACTAATGAAAAACTGTTTTTT. It codes for CASSIAGETNEKLFF. This chain uses TRBV19 with TRBJ1-4, with D tentatively TRBD1 (5 bases). CDR3 length: 15 amino acids. Deletions cut 3 bases from V and 1 base from J, with 9 bases between. Germline V CDR1 and CDR2: LNHDA, SQIVND (reference sequence).